These T cell receptor beta chains were read from a single sample in a study of T cells in Graves' hyperthyroidism and ophthalmopathy. TCRdb reprocessed the multiplex PCR reads with MiXCR, giving one entry per CDR3 protein. The table shows over 500,000 distinct CDR3 sequences, with 17% occurring only once. Input material: blood. The receptors derive from a woman younger than 30 with Graves' ophthalmopathy. Both conserved end residues are part of each CDR3. The order of the fields is CDR3 protein, CDR3 DNA, clone size, V gene, J gene, D gene. A D gene is named only where the DNA matches it firmly. Clone sizes are given selectively: once, few, many, or a class where the clone is expanded.

CDR3 protein: CASSRTQGGEKLFF; CDR3 DNA: TGTGCCAGCAGCCGTACACAGGGTGGTGAAAAACTGTTTTTT; clone size: many; V gene: TRBV9; J gene: TRBJ1-4; D gene: -
CDR3 protein: CASSGRLAVGANVLTF; CDR3 DNA: TGTGCCAGCAGCGGGAGACTAGCGGTCGGGGCCAACGTCCTGACTTTC; clone size: -; V gene: TRBV5-5; J gene: TRBJ2-6; D gene: TRBD2
CDR3 protein: CASSARLAGGVISDTQYF; CDR3 DNA: TGTGCCAGCAGCGCACGACTAGCGGGAGGGGTAATCTCCGATACGCAGTATTTT; clone size: many; V gene: TRBV7-8; J gene: TRBJ2-3; D gene: TRBD2
CDR3 protein: CSARETGVGYGYTF; CDR3 DNA: TGCAGTGCTAGAGAGACAGGGGTGGGATATGGCTACACCTTC; clone size: few; V gene: TRBV20-1; J gene: TRBJ1-2; D gene: TRBD1
CDR3 protein: CASSREGQGEYGYTF; CDR3 DNA: TGCGCCAGCAGCCGAGAGGGACAGGGGGAATATGGCTACACCTTC; clone size: -; V gene: TRBV28; J gene: TRBJ1-2; D gene: TRBD1
CDR3 protein: CASSPETGLNYEQYF; CDR3 DNA: TGCGCCAGCAGCCCCGAGACAGGGTTAAACTACGAGCAGTACTTC; clone size: many; V gene: TRBV4-1; J gene: TRBJ2-7; D gene: TRBD1
CDR3 protein: CATSQGRARLADVSYEQYF; CDR3 DNA: TGTGCCACCAGCCAAGGCCGGGCAAGACTAGCGGATGTCTCCTACGAGCAGTACTTC; clone size: -; V gene: TRBV6-1; J gene: TRBJ2-7; D gene: TRBD2
CDR3 protein: CASSLLQGNNQPQHF; CDR3 DNA: TGTGCCAGCAGCCTGTTACAGGGTAACAATCAGCCCCAGCATTTT; clone size: -; V gene: TRBV4-2; J gene: TRBJ1-5; D gene: -
CDR3 protein: CASINTGMWGTEAFF; CDR3 DNA: TGTGCCAGCATCAACACGGGCATGTGGGGCACTGAAGCTTTCTTT; clone size: few; V gene: TRBV25-1; J gene: TRBJ1-1; D gene: -
CDR3 protein: CASSLVRSNSPLHF; CDR3 DNA: TGTGCCAGCAGCTTAGTACGGAGCAATTCACCCCTCCACTTT; clone size: many; V gene: TRBV11-1; J gene: TRBJ1-6; D gene: -
CDR3 protein: CASSLGDGGVEQFF; CDR3 DNA: TGTGCCAGCAGCTTAGGGGACGGGGGAGTTGAGCAGTTCTTC; clone size: many; V gene: TRBV11-2; J gene: TRBJ2-1; D gene: -
CDR3 protein: CASSPATGYSYNEQFF; CDR3 DNA: TGTGCCAGCAGTCCAGCCACAGGATACTCCTACAATGAGCAGTTCTTC; clone size: -; V gene: TRBV27; J gene: TRBJ2-1; D gene: -
CDR3 protein: CASSTSARVGGYTF; CDR3 DNA: TGTGCCAGCAGCACCTCGGCCAGGGTGGGGGGCTACACCTTC; clone size: once; V gene: TRBV5-8; J gene: TRBJ1-2; D gene: -
CDR3 protein: CASSLPQGPNTGELFF; CDR3 DNA: TGTGCCAGCAGTCTCCCCCAGGGACCGAACACCGGGGAGCTGTTTTTT; clone size: -; V gene: TRBV28; J gene: TRBJ2-2; D gene: -
CDR3 protein: CASSEDRSYNEQFF; CDR3 DNA: TGTGCCAGCAGTGAGGACAGGAGCTACAATGAGCAGTTCTTC; clone size: many; V gene: TRBV2; J gene: TRBJ2-1; D gene: TRBD1